This entry features one T cell receptor (beta chain) sequence. Method: immunoSEQ multiplex PCR; TCRdb's copy keeps in-frame clones and lacks some. Found here are more than 90,000 clones, about 96% of them singletons; the top ten hold roughly 0.28%. This specimen comes from a study of technical replicates of blood from several donors. V dropped 3 bases and J dropped 6 bases, with 12 bases sitting between them. CDR1 and CDR2 from the germline V gene are MNHEY and SMNVEV (reference sequence). This CDR3 comprises 14 residues. The sequenced sample was T cells isolated from PBMCs. The receptor comes from a human donor in good health. The rearrangement uses TRBV27 and TRBJ1-5; no reliable D call. As DNA, the CDR3 is TGTGCCAGCAGTTTGTCAATCGGGAGTCAGCCCCAGCATTTT. Encoded protein: CASSLSIGSQPQHF.